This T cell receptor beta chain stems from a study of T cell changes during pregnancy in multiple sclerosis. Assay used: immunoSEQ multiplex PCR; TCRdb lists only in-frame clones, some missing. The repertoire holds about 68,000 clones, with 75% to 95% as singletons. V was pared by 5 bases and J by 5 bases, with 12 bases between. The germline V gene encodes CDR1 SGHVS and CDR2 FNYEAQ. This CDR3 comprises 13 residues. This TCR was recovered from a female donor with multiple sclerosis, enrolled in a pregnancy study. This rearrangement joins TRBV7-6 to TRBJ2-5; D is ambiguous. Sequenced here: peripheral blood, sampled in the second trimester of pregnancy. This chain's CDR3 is CASSLTSVETQYF. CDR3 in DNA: TGTGCCAGCAGCCTAACCTCCGTGGAGACCCAGTACTTC. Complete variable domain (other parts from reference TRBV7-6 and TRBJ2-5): GAGVSQSPRYKVTKRGQDVALRCDPISGHVSLYWYRQALGQGPEFLTYFNYEAQQDKSGLPNDRFSAERPEGSISTLTIQRTEQRDSAMYRCASSLTSVETQYFGPGTRLLVL.